The clone carrying this T cell receptor (beta chain) has only one observation. This record belongs to a study of PD-L1 blockade in urothelial cancer. The CDR3 spans 15 residues. Germline V gene data show CDR1 as MNHEY and CDR2 as SVGAGI. Trimming cost V 1 base and J 4 bases, with 12 bases left between them. Clones were sequenced by immunoSEQ multiplex PCR, and TCRdb holds only the in-frame ones, with some missing. The sample records tens of thousands of clones, roughly 86% being singletons. The chain recombines TRBV6-5 with TRBJ2-3; TRBD2 might be the D (6 bases). This clonotype was obtained from a man aged 65-85 years with urothelial cancer. The sequences come from PBMCs, collected around atezolizumab (anti-PD-L1) treatment. DNA of the CDR3: TGTGCCAGCAGTTACTTGGCGGGAAGCCCAGATACGCAGTATTTT. Translated: CASSYLAGSPDTQYF.